The 15 T cell receptor beta chains below all came from one sample that was sequenced in a study of blood T cell repertoires in COVID-19. Profiling relied on immunoSEQ multiplex PCR, and the TCRdb table lists in-frame clones only, not all of them. The sample holds roughly 140,000 clones, 84% seen once. The material sequenced was peripheral blood. The receptor source for this set is a woman in her forties or fifties with acute or convalescent COVID-19.

This chain uses TRBV24-1 with TRBJ2-3; possible D gene TRBD1, 6 bases. Germline V gene data show CDR1 as KGHDR and CDR2 as SFDVKD. The CDR3 length is 17 residues. The germline V and J ends were trimmed by 5 bases and 1 base, with 18 bases remaining between them. The DNA of the CDR3 is TGTGCCACCAGTGGCACACCAGGGGTTGAGGGCACAGATACGCAGTATTTT. Protein sequence: CATSGTPGVEGTDTQYF.

V is TRBV30 and J is TRBJ1-5; possibly TRBD1 for D (5 bases). The CDR3 spans 13 residues. Looked up from germline, CDR1 is GTSNPN and CDR2 is SVGIG (reference sequence). V was cut by 5 bases and J by 2 bases, with 10 bases left in between. The DNA for the CDR3 is TGTGCCTGGGCACTCAGGGGCAATCAGCCCCAGCATTTT. The encoded protein is CAWALRGNQPQHF.

The rearrangement links TRBV3-1 (or the pseudogene TRBV3-2) to TRBJ1-5, with unresolved D. The CDR3 contains 14 residues. V dropped 5 bases and J dropped 1 base, with 9 bases sitting between them. Germline V CDR1 and CDR2: LGHDT, YNNKEL (reference sequence). CDR3 region: CASSKGGSNQPQHF. As DNA, the CDR3 is TGTGCCAGCAGCAAAGGAGGCAGCAATCAGCCCCAGCATTTT.

The chain has TRBV7-3 and TRBJ2-6, with D possibly matching TRBD1 (5 bases). Germline V gives CDR1 SGHTA, CDR2 FQGTGA. V lost 4 bases to trimming and J lost 0 bases, with 13 bases between them. The CDR3 is made up of 17 amino acids. The CDR3 is CASSSPTASSGANVLTF. CDR3 DNA: TGTGCCAGCAGCTCCCCGACAGCTAGCTCTGGGGCCAACGTCCTGACTTTC.

The rearrangement uses TRBV5-1 and TRBJ2-3; TRBD2 aligns across 9 bases. Germline loops: CDR1 SGHRS, CDR2 YFSETQ. V shed 1 base and J 5 bases; nucleotides not matched to a gene: 8. CDR3 length: 16 residues. The CDR3 loop is CASSLQGLARRDTQYF. Written as DNA, the CDR3 is TGCGCCAGCAGCTTGCAAGGACTAGCGAGGAGAGATACGCAGTATTTT. Filled out from reference TRBV5-1 and TRBJ2-3, the complete variable domain reads KAGVTQTPRYLIKTRGQQVTLSCSPISGHRSVSWYQQTPGQGLQFLFEYFSETQRNKGNFPGRFSGRQFSNSRSEMNVSTLELGDSALYLCASSLQGLARRDTQYFGPGTRLTVL.

This clone occurred once. The chain recombines TRBV6-6 with TRBJ1-2; 9 nucleotides agree with TRBD1. The ends lost 6 bases at V and 2 bases at J; junction bases unmatched: 7. The CDR3 sequence is 15 residues long. Germline V CDR1 and CDR2: MNHNY, SVGAGI (reference sequence). Here the CDR3 DNA reads TGTGCCAGCAGCTCACGGACAGGGGAGAACTATGGCTACACCTTC. Translated: CASSSRTGENYGYTF.

The genes are TRBV12-5 and TRBJ2-3, with 7 bases matching TRBD2. CDR1 LGHNT and CDR2 FRNRAP come from the germline V gene. There are 14 residues in the CDR3. Trimming took 5 bases from V and 0 from J; bases not matched to a gene: 2. The CDR3 spells CASGTGGSTDTQYF. CDR3 bases: TGTGCTAGTGGTACGGGGGGAAGCACAGATACGCAGTATTTT.

This chain joins TRBV24-1 and TRBJ2-5, with D possibly being TRBD2 (6 bases). V lost 4 bases and J 2 bases, leaving 7 bases between the germline ends. Germline V gene data show CDR1 as KGHDR and CDR2 as SFDVKD. CDR3 size: 13 residues. The CDR3 loop reads CATSEGGQETQYF. CDR3 in DNA: TGTGCCACCAGTGAGGGAGGTCAAGAGACCCAGTACTTC.

With respect to this clone: The junction differs from germline at one of its ends, possibly a read error. DNA of the CDR3: TGTGCCAGCACCTTAAATCGGGGAGAGACCCAGTACTTC. Amino acid sequence: CASTLNRGETQYF. The chain couples TRBV7-2 to TRBJ2-5, with D tentatively TRBD2 (5 bases). The CDR3 sequence is 13 residues long. Germline lookup yields CDR1 SGHTA and CDR2 FQGNSA.

This clone was seen only once. The chain is built from TRBV27 and TRBJ1-3; TRBD1 is a possible D gene (5 bases). This CDR3 contains 15 residues. The germline V and J ends were trimmed by 5 bases and 0 bases, with 11 bases remaining between them. The germline V gene encodes CDR1 MNHEY and CDR2 SMNVEV (reference sequence). The CDR3 region has the DNA TGTGCCAGCAGTCTGACAGTACACTCTGGAAACACCATATATTTT. It is translated as CASSLTVHSGNTIYF.

The chain has TRBV19 and TRBJ1-2; 7 bases match TRBD1. Germline values: CDR1 LNHDA, CDR2 SQIVND (reference sequence). V dropped 8 bases and J dropped 1; count of bases not matched to a gene: 7. The CDR3 contains 14 residues. CDR3 DNA: TGTGCCAGTGGGGGGACAGCGATTAACTATGGCTACACCTTC. The encoded protein is CASGGTAINYGYTF.

The sample holds a few counts of this clone. The rearrangement links TRBV2 to TRBJ2-5; the match to TRBD2 covers 8 bases. The CDR3 is 15 amino acids. Germline V gene sequence: CDR1 SNHLY, CDR2 FYNNEI. J was trimmed by 0 bases and V by 6 bases; bases with no gene match: 6. CDR3 loop: CASRAGGPYQETQYF. The CDR3 nucleotides are TGTGCCAGCAGGGCGGGGGGTCCGTACCAAGAGACCCAGTACTTC.

Only one count was recorded for this clone. The V gene is TRBV6-6, the J gene TRBJ2-1; TRBD2 matches 9 bases. Trimming at V came to 2 bases and at J to 6 bases, leaving 5 bases not matched to a gene. In germline, CDR1 is MNHNY, CDR2 SVGAGI (reference sequence). CDR3 length equals 15 residues. CDR3 sequence (DNA): TGTGCCAGCAGTTACCTAGCGGGGTCGTCCAATGAGCAGTTCTTC. This codes for CASSYLAGSSNEQFF.

This clone occurred a few times. The gene calls are TRBV5-1 and TRBJ1-6, with 10 bases that match TRBD1. V lost 0 bases, J lost 3 bases, and 3 bases stayed unmatched. This CDR3 is built from 17 residues. Germline V gene data show CDR1 as SGHRS and CDR2 as YFSETQ. In DNA, the CDR3 is TGCGCCAGCAGCTTGGGACAGGGGGCGGTCTATAATTCACCCCTCCACTTT. It encodes CASSLGQGAVYNSPLHF.

The genes are TRBV4-3 and TRBJ2-3; TRBD1 is a possible D gene (6 bases). This CDR3 is built from 14 residues. The germline V gene has CDR1 LGHNA and CDR2 YSLEER. V gave up 7 bases and J gave up 0 bases, with 11 bases separating them. CDR3 amino acids: CASTQGTSTDTQYF. The DNA of the CDR3 is TGCGCCAGCACACAGGGCACTAGCACAGATACGCAGTATTTT.